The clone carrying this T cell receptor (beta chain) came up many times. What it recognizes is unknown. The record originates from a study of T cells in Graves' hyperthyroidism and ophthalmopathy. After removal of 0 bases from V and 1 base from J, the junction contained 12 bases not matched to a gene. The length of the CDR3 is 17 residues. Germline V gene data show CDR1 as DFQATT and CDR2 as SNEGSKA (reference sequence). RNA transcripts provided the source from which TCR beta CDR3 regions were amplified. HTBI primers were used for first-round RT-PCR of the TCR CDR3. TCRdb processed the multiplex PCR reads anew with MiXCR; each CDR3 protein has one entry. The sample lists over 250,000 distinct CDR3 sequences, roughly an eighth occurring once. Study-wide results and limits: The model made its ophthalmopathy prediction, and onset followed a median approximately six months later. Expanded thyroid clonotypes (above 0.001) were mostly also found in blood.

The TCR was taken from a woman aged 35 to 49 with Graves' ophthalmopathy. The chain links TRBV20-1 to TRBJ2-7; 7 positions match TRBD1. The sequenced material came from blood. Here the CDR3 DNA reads TGCAGTGCTAGAGAACGGGGTGAGGGACAGCGTTCCTACGAGCAGTACTTC. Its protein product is CSARERGEGQRSYEQYF.